The 6 T cell receptor beta chains reported below all come from one sample, sequenced in a study of T cell responses to AZD1222 COVID-19 vaccine. Here immunoSEQ multiplex PCR was the method, and the copy in TCRdb shows in-frame clones only, minus some. This table has around 210,000 clones, 94% appearing once. This specimen consisted of peripheral blood, obtained 28 days after the second dose of the MenACWY control vaccine. The source is an adult who received the MenACWY meningococcal vaccine as a control.

The V and J genes are TRBV5-5 and TRBJ1-6, with TRBD1 identical over 7 bases. The V gene end was trimmed by 4 bases and the J gene end by 7 bases; junction bases not matched to a gene: 8. Germline loops: CDR1 SGHKS, CDR2 YYEKEE (reference sequence). The CDR3 is made up of 15 amino acids. CDR3 DNA: TGTGCCAGCAGCCTAACAGGGGCGGGGAATTCACCCCTCCACTTT. Translation gives CASSLTGAGNSPLHF.

The chain recombines TRBV6-5 with TRBJ1-2; D possibly corresponds to TRBD1 (6 bases). V lost 5 bases, J lost 2 bases, and 9 bases lay in between. CDR3 length: 13 amino acids. The germline CDR1 and CDR2 sequences are MNHEY and SVGAGI. The DNA for the CDR3 is TGTGCCAGCAGTAAGGGGGGGAACTATGGCTACACCTTC. It encodes CASSKGGNYGYTF.

The rearrangement joins TRBV30 to TRBJ1-6; no reliable D call. The CDR3 is made up of 13 amino acids. The germline gives CDR1 GTSNPN, CDR2 SVGIG (reference sequence). Trimming stripped 2 bases from V and 6 bases from J, with 8 bases between. DNA for the CDR3: TGTGCCTGGAGTTCTCGGGTTAATTCACCCCTCCACTTT. This codes for CAWSSRVNSPLHF.

CDR3 region: CASSLSGTGAGEAFF. CDR3 DNA: TGTGCCAGCAGCCTGTCCGGGACAGGGGCTGGTGAAGCTTTCTTT. The chain carries TRBV5-4 and TRBJ1-1; 10 bases are shared with TRBD1. Trimming removed 4 bases from V and 7 bases from J; junction bases left unmatched: 10. Germline values: CDR1 SGHNT, CDR2 YYREEE (reference sequence). This CDR3 contains 15 residues.

V is TRBV30 and J is TRBJ2-3; D gene unclear. V shed 2 bases and J shed 3 bases, with 3 bases lying between them. The V gene's germline CDR1 is GTSNPN and CDR2 SVGIG (reference sequence). CDR3 size: 11 residues. The CDR3 sequence is CAWSSTDTQYF. The CDR3 DNA is TGTGCCTGGAGTTCTACAGATACGCAGTATTTT.

This chain connects TRBV5-4 to TRBJ2-5; D not resolved. This CDR3 is built from 14 residues. CDR1 is SGHNT and CDR2 is YYREEE in the germline V gene (reference sequence). V gave up 3 bases and J gave up 5 bases, with 14 bases separating them. This chain's CDR3 is CASSYGRLGETQYF. The CDR3 DNA reads TGTGCCAGCAGCTATGGTAGGCTTGGGGAGACCCAGTACTTC.